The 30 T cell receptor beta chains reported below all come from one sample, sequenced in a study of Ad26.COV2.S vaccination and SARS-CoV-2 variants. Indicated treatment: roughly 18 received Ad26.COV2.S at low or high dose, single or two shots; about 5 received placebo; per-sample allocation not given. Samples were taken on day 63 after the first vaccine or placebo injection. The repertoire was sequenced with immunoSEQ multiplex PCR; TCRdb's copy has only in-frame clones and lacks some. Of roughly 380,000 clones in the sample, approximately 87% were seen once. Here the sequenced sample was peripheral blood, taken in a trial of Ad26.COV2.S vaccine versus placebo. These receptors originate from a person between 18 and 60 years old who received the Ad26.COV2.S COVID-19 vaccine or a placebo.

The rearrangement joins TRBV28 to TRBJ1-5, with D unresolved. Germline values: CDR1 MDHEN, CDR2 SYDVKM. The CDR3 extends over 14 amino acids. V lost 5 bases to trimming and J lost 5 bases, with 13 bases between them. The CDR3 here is CASSKEVRDQPQHF. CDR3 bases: TGTGCCAGCAGTAAAGAAGTACGGGATCAGCCCCAGCATTTT.

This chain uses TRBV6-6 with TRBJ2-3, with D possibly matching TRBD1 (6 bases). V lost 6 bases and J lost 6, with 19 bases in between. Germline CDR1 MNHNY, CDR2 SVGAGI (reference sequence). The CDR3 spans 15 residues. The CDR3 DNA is TGTGCCAGCAGCCCCAGACAGGACCCTGGGGATACGCAGTATTTT. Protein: CASSPRQDPGDTQYF.

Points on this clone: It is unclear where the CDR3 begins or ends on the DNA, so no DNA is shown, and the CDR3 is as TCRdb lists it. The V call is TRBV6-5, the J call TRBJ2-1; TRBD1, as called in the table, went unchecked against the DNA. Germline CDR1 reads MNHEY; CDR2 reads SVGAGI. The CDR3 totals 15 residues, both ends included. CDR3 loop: CASILAARTYNEQFF.

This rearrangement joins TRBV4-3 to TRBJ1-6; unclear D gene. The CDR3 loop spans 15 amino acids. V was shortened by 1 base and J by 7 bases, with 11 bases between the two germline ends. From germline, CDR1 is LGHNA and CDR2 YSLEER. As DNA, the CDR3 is TGCGCCAGCAGCCAAGTAGCCACGGTAAATTCACCCCTCCACTTT. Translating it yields CASSQVATVNSPLHF.

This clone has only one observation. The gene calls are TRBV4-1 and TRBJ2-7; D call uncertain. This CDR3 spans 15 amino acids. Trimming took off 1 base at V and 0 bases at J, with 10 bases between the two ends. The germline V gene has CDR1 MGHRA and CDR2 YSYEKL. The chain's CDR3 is CASSQVQESSYEQYF. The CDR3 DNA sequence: TGCGCCAGCAGCCAAGTTCAGGAGAGCTCCTACGAGCAGTACTTC.

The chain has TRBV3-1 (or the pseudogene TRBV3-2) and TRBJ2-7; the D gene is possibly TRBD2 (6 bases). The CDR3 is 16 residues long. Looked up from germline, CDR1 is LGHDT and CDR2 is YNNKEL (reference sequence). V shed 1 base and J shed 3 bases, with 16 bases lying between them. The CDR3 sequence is CASSQAARGFHYEQYF. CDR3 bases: TGTGCCAGCAGCCAAGCCGCCCGGGGGTTTCACTACGAGCAGTACTTC.

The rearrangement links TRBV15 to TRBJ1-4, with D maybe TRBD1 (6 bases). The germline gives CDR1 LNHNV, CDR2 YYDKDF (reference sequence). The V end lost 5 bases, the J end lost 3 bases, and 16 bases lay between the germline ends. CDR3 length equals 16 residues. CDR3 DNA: TGTGCCACCAGCCACAGGACAGACAGTCCTAATGAAAAACTGTTTTTT. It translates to CATSHRTDSPNEKLFF.

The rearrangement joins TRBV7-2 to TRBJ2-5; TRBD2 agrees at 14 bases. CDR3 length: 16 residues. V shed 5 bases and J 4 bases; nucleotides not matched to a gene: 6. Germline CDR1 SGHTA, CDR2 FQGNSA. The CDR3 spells CASSPVTSGGGETQYF. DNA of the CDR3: TGTGCCAGCAGCCCTGTGACTAGCGGGGGGGGAGAGACCCAGTACTTC.

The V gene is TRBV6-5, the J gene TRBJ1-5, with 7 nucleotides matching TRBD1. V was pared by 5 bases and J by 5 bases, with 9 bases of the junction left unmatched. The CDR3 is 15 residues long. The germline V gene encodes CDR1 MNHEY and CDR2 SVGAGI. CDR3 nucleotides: TGTGCCAGCAGTCACAATGAGGGGGCAGATCAGCCCCAGCATTTT. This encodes CASSHNEGADQPQHF.

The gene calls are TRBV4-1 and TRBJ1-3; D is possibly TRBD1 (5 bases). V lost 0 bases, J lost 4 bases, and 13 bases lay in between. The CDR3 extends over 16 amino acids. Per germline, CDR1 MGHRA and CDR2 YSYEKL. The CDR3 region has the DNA TGCGCCAGCAGCCAAGATGTTAAGGGGTACGGAAACACCATATATTTT. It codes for CASSQDVKGYGNTIYF.

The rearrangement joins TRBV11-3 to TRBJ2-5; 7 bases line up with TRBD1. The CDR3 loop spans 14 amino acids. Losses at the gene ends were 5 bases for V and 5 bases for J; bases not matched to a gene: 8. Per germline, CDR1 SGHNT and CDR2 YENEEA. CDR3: CASSLTGITETQYF. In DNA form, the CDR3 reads TGTGCCAGCAGCCTGACAGGGATTACGGAGACCCAGTACTTC.

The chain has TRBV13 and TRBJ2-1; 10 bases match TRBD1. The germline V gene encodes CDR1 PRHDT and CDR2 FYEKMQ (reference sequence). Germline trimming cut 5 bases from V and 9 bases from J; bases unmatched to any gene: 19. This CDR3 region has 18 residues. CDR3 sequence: CASSPRRTGGRGYGEQFF. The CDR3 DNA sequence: TGTGCCAGCAGCCCACGGAGGACAGGGGGACGGGGTTACGGTGAGCAGTTCTTC. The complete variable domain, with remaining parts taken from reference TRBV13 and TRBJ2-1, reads AAGVIQSPRHLIKEKRETATLKCYPIPRHDTVYWYQQGPGQDPQFLISFYEKMQSDKGSIPDRFSAQQFSDYHSELNMSSLELGDSALYFCASSPRRTGGRGYGEQFFGPGTRLTVL.

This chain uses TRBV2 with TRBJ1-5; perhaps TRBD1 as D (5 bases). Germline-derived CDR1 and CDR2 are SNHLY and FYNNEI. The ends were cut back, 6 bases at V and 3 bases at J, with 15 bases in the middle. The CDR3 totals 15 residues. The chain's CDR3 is CASRVIGGPNQPQHF. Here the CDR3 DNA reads TGTGCCAGCAGGGTGATCGGGGGACCCAATCAGCCCCAGCATTTT.

CDR3 residues: CASSGGQGGTGELFF. In nucleotides, the CDR3 is TGTGCCAGCAGCGGAGGACAGGGCGGCACCGGGGAGCTGTTTTTT. The chain links TRBV9 to TRBJ2-2; 8 nucleotides line up with TRBD1. CDR1 is SGDLS and CDR2 is YYNGEE in the germline V gene. This CDR3 spans 15 amino acids. The junction had 5 bases not matched to a gene; V was cut back by 3 bases and J by 4 bases.

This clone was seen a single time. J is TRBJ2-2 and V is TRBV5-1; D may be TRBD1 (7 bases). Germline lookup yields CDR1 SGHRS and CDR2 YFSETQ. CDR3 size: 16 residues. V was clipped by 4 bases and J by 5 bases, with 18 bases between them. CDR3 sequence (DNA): TGCGCCAGCAGCGGGAGTTCAGGGGGGATAACCGGGGAGCTGTTTTTT. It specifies CASSGSSGGITGELFF.

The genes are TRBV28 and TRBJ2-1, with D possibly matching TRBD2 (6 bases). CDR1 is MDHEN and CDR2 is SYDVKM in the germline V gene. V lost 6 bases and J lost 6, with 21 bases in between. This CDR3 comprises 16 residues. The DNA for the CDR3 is TGTGCCAGCAGCCCCCGGACTACCTTAACCCCCAATGAGCAGTTCTTC. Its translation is CASSPRTTLTPNEQFF.

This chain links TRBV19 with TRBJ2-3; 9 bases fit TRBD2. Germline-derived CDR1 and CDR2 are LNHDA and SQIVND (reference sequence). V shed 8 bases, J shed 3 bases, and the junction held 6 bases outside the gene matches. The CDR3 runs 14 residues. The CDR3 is CASGRGGFTDTQYF. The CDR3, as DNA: TGTGCCAGTGGGCGGGGGGGCTTTACAGATACGCAGTATTTT.

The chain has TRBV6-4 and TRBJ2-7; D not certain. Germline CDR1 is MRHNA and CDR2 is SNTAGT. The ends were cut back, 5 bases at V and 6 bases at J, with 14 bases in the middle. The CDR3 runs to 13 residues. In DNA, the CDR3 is TGTGCCAGCAGTTCGACATTACAAGGCGAGCAGTACTTC. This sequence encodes CASSSTLQGEQYF.

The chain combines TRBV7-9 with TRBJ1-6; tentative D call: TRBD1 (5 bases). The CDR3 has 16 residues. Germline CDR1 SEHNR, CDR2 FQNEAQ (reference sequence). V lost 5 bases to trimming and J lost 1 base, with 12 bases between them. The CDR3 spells CASSLGGTSYNSPLHF. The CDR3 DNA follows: TGTGCCAGCAGCCTGGGGGGGACGTCCTATAATTCACCCCTCCACTTT.

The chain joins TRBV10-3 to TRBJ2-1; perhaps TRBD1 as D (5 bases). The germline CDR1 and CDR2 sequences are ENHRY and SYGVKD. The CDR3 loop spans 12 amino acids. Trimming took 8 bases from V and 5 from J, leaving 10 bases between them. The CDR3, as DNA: TGTGCCATCGACCAGGGAAACAATGAGCAGTTCTTC. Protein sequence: CAIDQGNNEQFF.

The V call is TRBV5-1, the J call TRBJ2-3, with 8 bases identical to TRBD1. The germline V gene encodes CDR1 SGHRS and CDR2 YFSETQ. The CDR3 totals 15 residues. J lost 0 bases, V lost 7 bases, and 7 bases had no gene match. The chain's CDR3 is CASQLRTGSTDTQYF. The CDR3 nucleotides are TGCGCCAGCCAACTTAGGACAGGGAGCACAGATACGCAGTATTTT.

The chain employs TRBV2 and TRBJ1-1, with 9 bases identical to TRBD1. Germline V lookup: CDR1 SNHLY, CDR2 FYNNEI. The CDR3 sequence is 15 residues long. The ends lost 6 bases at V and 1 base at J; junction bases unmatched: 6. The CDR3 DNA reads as TGTGCCAGCAGGGATTGGACAGGGGCGAACACTGAAGCTTTCTTT. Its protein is CASRDWTGANTEAFF.

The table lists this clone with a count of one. The CDR3 loop reads CASSLAGQGHYEQYF. The DNA of the CDR3 is TGTGCCAGCAGCTTAGCGGGACAGGGTCACTACGAGCAGTACTTC. The J gene is TRBJ2-7, the V gene TRBV11-2; 9 nucleotides line up with TRBD1. The V and J ends lost 1 base and 3 bases, in that order; junction bases with no gene match: 4. Germline V gene data show CDR1 as SGHAT and CDR2 as FQNNGV. This CDR3 has 15 residues. Complete variable domain (other parts from reference TRBV11-2 and TRBJ2-7): EAGVAQSPRYKIIEKRQSVAFWCNPISGHATLYWYQQILGQGPKLLIQFQNNGVVDDSQLPKDRFSAERLKGVDSTLKIQPAKLEDSAVYLCASSLAGQGHYEQYFGPGTRLTVT.

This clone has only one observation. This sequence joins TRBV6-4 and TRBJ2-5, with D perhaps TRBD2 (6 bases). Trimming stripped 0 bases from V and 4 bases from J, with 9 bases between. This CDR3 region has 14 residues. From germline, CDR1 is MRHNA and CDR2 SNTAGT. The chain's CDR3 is CASSDSTRIETQYF. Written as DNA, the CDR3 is TGTGCCAGCAGTGACTCGACTAGGATAGAGACCCAGTACTTC.

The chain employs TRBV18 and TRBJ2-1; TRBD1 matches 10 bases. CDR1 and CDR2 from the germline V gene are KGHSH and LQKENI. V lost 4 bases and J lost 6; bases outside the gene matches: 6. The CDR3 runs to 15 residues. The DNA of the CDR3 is TGTGCCAGCTCACGGGGACAGGGGTCGGCCAATGAGCAGTTCTTC. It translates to CASSRGQGSANEQFF. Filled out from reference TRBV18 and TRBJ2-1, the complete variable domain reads NAGVMQNPRHLVRRRGQEARLRCSPMKGHSHVYWYRQLPEEGLKFMVYLQKENIIDESGMPKERFSAEFPKEGPSILRIQQVVRGDSAAYFCASSRGQGSANEQFFGPGTRLTVL.

In DNA form, the CDR3 reads TGTGCCAGCAGTTTAGGCCGGACAGGAACCTACGAGCAGTACTTC. Translating it yields CASSLGRTGTYEQYF. J is TRBJ2-7 and V is TRBV27, with 7 bases identical to TRBD1. V trimming: 2 bases; J trimming: 2 bases; junction bases outside the gene matches: 6. The CDR3 runs 15 residues. Germline values: CDR1 MNHEY, CDR2 SMNVEV (reference sequence).

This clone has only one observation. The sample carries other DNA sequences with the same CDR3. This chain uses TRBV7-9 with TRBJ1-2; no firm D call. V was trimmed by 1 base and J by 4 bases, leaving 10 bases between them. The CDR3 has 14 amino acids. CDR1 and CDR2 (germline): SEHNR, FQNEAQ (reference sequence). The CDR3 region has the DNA TGTGCCAGCAGCTTAGGAGTAGGCACCTATGGCTACACCTTC. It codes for CASSLGVGTYGYTF. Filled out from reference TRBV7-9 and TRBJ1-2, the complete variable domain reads DTGVSQNPRHKITKRGQNVTFRCDPISEHNRLYWYRQTLGQGPEFLTYFQNEAQLEKSRLLSDRFSAERPKGSFSTLEIQRTEQGDSAMYLCASSLGVGTYGYTFGSGTRLTVV.

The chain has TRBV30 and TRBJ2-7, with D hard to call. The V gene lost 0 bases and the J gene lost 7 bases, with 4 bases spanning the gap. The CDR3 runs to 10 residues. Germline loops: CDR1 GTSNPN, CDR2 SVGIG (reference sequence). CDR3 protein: CAWSVEEQYF. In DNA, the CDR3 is TGTGCCTGGAGTGTAGAGGAGCAGTACTTC.

The DNA of the CDR3 is TGTGCCAGCAGAAGGGGTACGGGGGGGAGCGGGGAGCTGTTTTTT. This sequence encodes CASRRGTGGSGELFF. This rearrangement joins TRBV6-5 to TRBJ2-2, with 8 nucleotides matching TRBD2. The germline V gene has CDR1 MNHEY and CDR2 SVGAGI. The CDR3 sequence is 15 residues long. Losses at the gene ends were 6 bases for V and 7 bases for J; bases not matched to a gene: 10.

The CDR3 DNA sequence: TGTGCCAGCAGCGTAGGGTGGGGGGGTCGCTACGAGCAGTACTTC. Its translation: CASSVGWGGRYEQYF. The chain recombines TRBV9 with TRBJ2-7; TRBD2 aligns across 7 bases. Looked up from germline, CDR1 is SGDLS and CDR2 is YYNGEE. The ends lost 0 bases at V and 3 bases at J; junction bases unmatched: 6. The CDR3 runs 15 residues.